This TCR beta chain was sequenced for a study of blood T cell repertoires in COVID-19. On the study more broadly: Specimens from acute and convalescent COVID-19 originated in the United States, Italy and Spain. Sources were T cells, B-cell-depleted T cells, or PBMCs; the material itself was cDNA or gDNA.

Original analysis: How many nucleated cells were present was estimated from reference gene primer amplification. Libraries were prepared by immunoSEQ multiplex PCR; TCRdb keeps only in-frame clonotypes and omits some of them. That table gives V, J and clone size, and the DNA gave D and trimming. This table has over 120,000 clones, about 85% appearing once. The CDR3 runs to 17 residues. The germline gives CDR1 LNHDA, CDR2 SQIVND (reference sequence). Trimming removed 0 bases at V and 0 bases at J, with 12 bases between. The sequenced sample was peripheral blood. The chain employs TRBV19 and TRBJ2-4; D is perhaps TRBD1 (5 bases). This receptor was identified in a human donor with acute or convalescent COVID-19. The donor label of this sample is uncertain. The CDR3 spells CASSIDSGLLAKNIQYF. CDR3 nucleotides: TGTGCCAGTAGTATAGATTCAGGGCTTCTAGCCAAAAACATTCAGTACTTC.